The 17 T cell receptor beta chains reported below all come from one sample, sequenced in a study of T cell repertoires in cytomegalovirus infection. TCRdb recomputed calls from the reads with MiXCR, one row per CDR3 protein. The data hold about 300,000 distinct CDR3 sequences, with roughly 25% observed a single time. The sequenced sample consisted of PBMCs. These TCRs come from a human donor in good health (CMV status not recorded). Some clones in this sample may be carry-over from other donors' samples.

This clonotype was observed a few times. The chain has TRBV11-2 and TRBJ1-1; TRBD1 is a possible D gene (6 bases). Trimming took off 3 bases at V and 3 bases at J, with 11 bases between the two ends. CDR3 length: 14 amino acids. Germline V lookup: CDR1 SGHAT, CDR2 FQNNGV. DNA of the CDR3: TGTGCCAGCAGCTTCCTGTCAGGGGACACTGAAGCTTTCTTT. Amino acid sequence: CASSFLSGDTEAFF. The complete variable domain, with remaining parts taken from reference TRBV11-2 and TRBJ1-1, reads EAGVAQSPRYKIIEKRQSVAFWCNPISGHATLYWYQQILGQGPKLLIQFQNNGVVDDSQLPKDRFSAERLKGVDSTLKIQPAKLEDSAVYLCASSFLSGDTEAFFGQGTRLTVV.

The table lists this clonotype with a few counts. The chain has TRBV29-1 and TRBJ2-2, with a possible D match to TRBD1 (6 bases). Germline V gene sequence: CDR1 SQVTM, CDR2 ANQGSEA. V was clipped by 7 bases and J by 13 bases, with 19 bases between them. The CDR3 extends over 12 amino acids. CDR3 in amino acids: CSAQGRESRLFF. The DNA for the CDR3 is TGCAGCGCACAGGGCCGGGAAAGTCGGCTGTTTTTT.

This clonotype has only one observation. The chain employs TRBV14 and TRBJ1-2, with D unclear. V lost 0 bases to trimming and J lost 5 bases, with 10 bases between them. The germline V gene has CDR1 SGHDN and CDR2 FVKESK. The CDR3 is made up of 14 amino acids. The CDR3 here is CASSQDFGGYGYTF. CDR3 nucleotides: TGTGCCAGCAGCCAAGATTTCGGAGGGTATGGCTACACCTTC.

The chain uses TRBV20-1 and TRBJ2-5, with 11 bases aligning to TRBD2. CDR3 length: 15 residues. V lost 7 bases and J lost 5; bases outside the gene matches: 12. Per germline, CDR1 DFQATT and CDR2 SNEGSKA (reference sequence). CDR3 in DNA: TGCAGTGGTGGGGCTAGCGGGGGGCTGTGGGAGACCCAGTACTTC. Protein product: CSGGASGGLWETQYF.

The chain combines TRBV19 with TRBJ1-1; D not certain. CDR3 length: 16 amino acids. The germline CDR1 and CDR2 sequences are LNHDA and SQIVND (reference sequence). Trimming took 3 bases from V and 0 from J, leaving 14 bases between them. CDR3 bases: TGTGCCAGTAGTATCGACTTGGCTAGGATGAACACTGAAGCTTTCTTT. This codes for CASSIDLARMNTEAFF.

This clonotype was observed at least ten times. This chain links TRBV7-2 with TRBJ2-4; 13 nucleotides align to TRBD2. Germline V gene lookup returns CDR1 SGHTA and CDR2 FQGNSA. This CDR3 is built from 20 residues. V dropped 5 bases and J dropped 0; count of bases not matched to a gene: 13. CDR3 loop: CASSQGTSGMVGLAKNIQYF. CDR3 bases: TGTGCCAGCAGCCAAGGGACTAGCGGGATGGTTGGGTTAGCCAAAAACATTCAGTACTTC.

The V call is TRBV30, the J call TRBJ1-1; 8 positions agree with TRBD1. V lost 6 bases and J lost 5; bases outside the gene matches: 11. CDR3 size: 14 residues. Germline loops: CDR1 GTSNPN, CDR2 SVGIG (reference sequence). The CDR3 coding sequence is TGTGCCTGCCAGGACAGGGCTCGAGGGACTGAAGCTTTCTTT. It specifies CACQDRARGTEAFF.

The V and J genes are TRBV20-1 and TRBJ2-2; 15 bases align to TRBD2. Trimming removed 2 bases from V and 6 bases from J; junction bases left unmatched: 4. The CDR3 extends over 16 amino acids. The germline V gene has CDR1 DFQATT and CDR2 SNEGSKA (reference sequence). This CDR3 is CSARIGLAGGSGELFF. CDR3 bases: TGCAGTGCTAGAATCGGACTAGCGGGAGGGTCCGGGGAGCTGTTTTTT.

V is TRBV18 and J is TRBJ1-1; TRBD1 might be the D (5 bases). This CDR3 spans 14 amino acids. V lost 2 bases, J lost 6 bases, and 13 bases lay in between. Germline V lookup: CDR1 KGHSH, CDR2 LQKENI. CDR3 region: CASSPGGVNSEAFF. CDR3 bases: TGTGCCAGCTCACCAGGGGGAGTTAATTCTGAAGCTTTCTTT. The complete variable domain, with remaining parts taken from reference TRBV18 and TRBJ1-1, reads NAGVMQNPRHLVRRRGQEARLRCSPMKGHSHVYWYRQLPEEGLKFMVYLQKENIIDESGMPKERFSAEFPKEGPSILRIQQVVRGDSAAYFCASSPGGVNSEAFFGQGTRLTVV.

This clonotype was seen at least ten times. The V gene is TRBV28, the J gene TRBJ1-1; TRBD1 aligns across 9 bases. Germline V gene data show CDR1 as MDHEN and CDR2 as SYDVKM. The CDR3 runs to 13 residues. J was trimmed by 7 bases and V by 5 bases; bases with no gene match: 5. CDR3 sequence reads: CASSQDRGLEAFF. The CDR3 DNA reads TGTGCCAGCAGTCAGGACAGGGGACTTGAAGCTTTCTTT.

This clonotype has at least ten counts. V usage is TRBV7-2 and J usage is TRBJ1-4; 9 bases are shared with TRBD1. CDR1 is SGHTA, CDR2 FQGNSA, per germline. CDR3 length equals 15 residues. J lost 7 bases, V lost 4 bases, and 7 bases had no gene match. The CDR3 DNA follows: TGTGCCAGCAGCTGGGGGACAGGGCTAGGTGAAAAACTGTTTTTT. Its protein product is CASSWGTGLGEKLFF. The full variable domain, with the rest looked up from reference TRBV7-2 and TRBJ1-4, is GAGVSQSPSNKVTEKGKDVELRCDPISGHTALYWYRQSLGQGLEFLIYFQGNSAPDKSGLPSDRFSAERTGGSVSTLTIQRTQQEDSAVYLCASSWGTGLGEKLFFGSGTQLSVL.

This clonotype appeared a few times. The gene calls are TRBV20-1 and TRBJ2-1; the D gene is possibly TRBD1 (5 bases). This CDR3 region has 15 residues. With 0 bases removed from V and 8 bases from J, the gap between germline ends came to 17 bases. From germline, CDR1 is DFQATT and CDR2 SNEGSKA (reference sequence). The CDR3 DNA is TGCAGTGCTAGAGATGACGGGCAGGGTTTTCATGAGCAGTTCTTC. Protein product: CSARDDGQGFHEQFF.

This clonotype was observed a handful of times. The chain uses TRBV10-3 and TRBJ2-2; weak D call: TRBD1 (6 bases). The CDR3 loop spans 14 amino acids. Trimming took off 3 bases at V and 6 bases at J, with 11 bases between the two ends. CDR1 and CDR2 from the germline V gene are ENHRY and SYGVKD. The CDR3 bases are TGTGCCATCAGTGACCCGAGGGGGTCCGGGGAGCTGTTTTTT. It translates to CAISDPRGSGELFF.

This clonotype was seen ten or more times. The chain employs TRBV7-9 and TRBJ1-4; perhaps TRBD1 as D (5 bases). The CDR3 runs to 14 residues. The germline V gene encodes CDR1 SEHNR and CDR2 FQNEAQ (reference sequence). The ends were cut back, 5 bases at V and 3 bases at J, with 10 bases in the middle. CDR3 DNA: TGTGCCAGCAGCCCCGGGGGATCTAATGAAAAACTGTTTTTT. It encodes CASSPGGSNEKLFF.

This clonotype appeared a few times. The chain combines TRBV28 with TRBJ1-5; D unresolved. Germline values: CDR1 MDHEN, CDR2 SYDVKM. The V and J ends lost 7 bases and 3 bases respectively, with 7 bases between them. This CDR3 comprises 12 residues. The DNA of the CDR3 is TGTGCCAGCACCCCGAACAATCAGCCCCAGCATTTT. Its translation: CASTPNNQPQHF.

The table lists this clonotype with a few counts. This rearrangement joins TRBV5-1 to TRBJ2-5; tentatively, D is TRBD1 (6 bases). Germline CDR1 is SGHRS and CDR2 is YFSETQ. The CDR3 totals 14 residues. V lost 0 bases, J lost 4 bases, and 10 bases lay in between. The CDR3 sequence: CASSLDTGLETQYF. CDR3 sequence (DNA): TGCGCCAGCAGCTTGGACACAGGGTTAGAGACCCAGTACTTC.

The gene calls are TRBV12-3 or TRBV12-4 and TRBJ2-7; possibly TRBD1 or TRBD2 for D (5 bases each). The CDR3 runs 12 residues. CDR3 loop: CASGLSSYEQYF. CDR3 in DNA: TGTGCATCGGGGCTGAGCTCCTACGAGCAGTACTTC.